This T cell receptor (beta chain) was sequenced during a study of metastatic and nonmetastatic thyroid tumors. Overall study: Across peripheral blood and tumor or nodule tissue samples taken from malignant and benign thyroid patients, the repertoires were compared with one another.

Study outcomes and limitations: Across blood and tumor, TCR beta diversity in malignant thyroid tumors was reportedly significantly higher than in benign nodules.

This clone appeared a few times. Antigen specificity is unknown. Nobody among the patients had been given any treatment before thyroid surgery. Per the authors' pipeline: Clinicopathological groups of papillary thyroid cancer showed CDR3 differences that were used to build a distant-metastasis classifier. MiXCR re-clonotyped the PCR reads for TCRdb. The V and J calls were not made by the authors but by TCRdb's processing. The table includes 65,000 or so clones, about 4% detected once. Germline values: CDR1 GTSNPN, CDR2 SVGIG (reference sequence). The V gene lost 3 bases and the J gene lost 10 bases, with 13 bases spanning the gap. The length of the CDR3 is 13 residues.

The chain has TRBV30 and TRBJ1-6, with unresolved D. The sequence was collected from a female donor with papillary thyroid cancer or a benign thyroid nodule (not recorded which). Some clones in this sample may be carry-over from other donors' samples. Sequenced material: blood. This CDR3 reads CAWSYGGRSPLHF. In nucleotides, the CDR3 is TGTGCCTGGAGCTACGGTGGTAGGTCACCCCTCCACTTT.